The 16 T cell receptor beta chains below come from one sample, sequenced in a study of human thymus T cells. Clones were sequenced by immunoSEQ multiplex PCR, and TCRdb holds only the in-frame ones, with some missing. The sample consists of more than 50,000 clones, over 85% of them appearing once. Sample: blood. These receptors came from a boy in the first two years of life with a congenital heart defect but otherwise immunologically healthy.

V is TRBV19 and J is TRBJ1-1, with D tentatively TRBD1 (6 bases). The CDR3 has 14 residues. The germline V gene encodes CDR1 LNHDA and CDR2 SQIVND (reference sequence). Trimming stripped 7 bases from V and 1 base from J, with 13 bases between. CDR3 amino acids: CASKRGGRNTEAFF. The CDR3 region has the DNA TGTGCCAGTAAGAGGGGGGGCCGGAACACTGAAGCTTTCTTT.

This chain links TRBV19 with TRBJ1-1; 10 bases map to TRBD1. This CDR3 is built from 14 residues. The germline V gene encodes CDR1 LNHDA and CDR2 SQIVND (reference sequence). Trimming took 1 base from V and 4 from J; bases not matched to a gene: 0. The CDR3, as DNA: TGTGCCAGTAGTATAGGACAGGGGGCCACTGAAGCTTTCTTT. This translates into CASSIGQGATEAFF.

This clone has just one count. The rearrangement joins TRBV15 to TRBJ2-1, with a possible D match to TRBD2 (7 bases). Germline CDR1 is LNHNV and CDR2 is YYDKDF (reference sequence). Trimming shortened V by 6 bases and J by 5 bases, and 23 bases separated the two germline ends. The CDR3 length is 17 residues. The CDR3 spells CATSPGPFREGDNEQFF. CDR3 nucleotides: TGTGCCACCAGTCCCGGGCCCTTTAGGGAGGGGGACAATGAGCAGTTCTTC.

The chain recombines TRBV5-6 with TRBJ2-5; 9 nucleotides line up with TRBD1. Germline V gives CDR1 SGHDT, CDR2 YYEEEE. After removal of 4 bases from V and 5 bases from J, the junction contained 3 bases not matched to a gene. The length of the CDR3 is 13 residues. The CDR3 here is CASSRGTGETQYF. The DNA for the CDR3 is TGTGCCAGCAGCAGAGGGACAGGGGAGACCCAGTACTTC.

The genes are TRBV5-1 and TRBJ2-5; 7 nucleotides line up with TRBD1. This CDR3 is 13 amino acids long. CDR1 and CDR2 from the germline V gene are SGHRS and YFSETQ. V lost 2 bases, J lost 3 bases, and 1 base stayed unmatched. The CDR3 DNA follows: TGCGCCAGCAGCTTCGACAGGGAAGAGACCCAGTACTTC. The encoded protein is CASSFDREETQYF.

In this sample, this clone turned up once. The chain has TRBV2 and TRBJ2-7, with 12 bases identical to TRBD2. The junction had 12 bases not matched to a gene; V was cut back by 7 bases and J by 5 bases. Germline V gene sequence: CDR1 SNHLY, CDR2 FYNNEI. The CDR3 covers 16 residues. CDR3 loop: CASKRGLAGGDNEQYF. CDR3 nucleotide sequence: TGTGCCAGCAAGAGAGGCCTAGCGGGAGGGGATAACGAGCAGTACTTC.

This chain links TRBV7-8 with TRBJ2-5; 8 nucleotides align to TRBD1. Germline CDR1 reads SGHVS; CDR2 reads FQNEAQ. V dropped 3 bases and J dropped 3; count of bases not matched to a gene: 0. The CDR3 covers 13 residues. The chain's CDR3 is CASSLDREETQYF. CDR3 DNA sequence: TGTGCCAGCAGCTTGGACAGGGAAGAGACCCAGTACTTC. Supplemented by reference TRBV7-8 and TRBJ2-5, the full variable domain reads GAGVSQSPRYKVAKRGQDVALRCDPISGHVSLFWYQQALGQGPEFLTYFQNEAQLDKSGLPSDRFFAERPEGSVSTLKIQRTQQEDSAVYLCASSLDREETQYFGPGTRLLVL.

The chain employs TRBV28 and TRBJ2-1, with 9 bases that match TRBD2. Trimming cost V 6 bases and J 6 bases; bases outside gene matches: 15. CDR1 and CDR2 from the germline V gene are MDHEN and SYDVKM. The CDR3 loop spans 17 amino acids. CDR3 DNA: TGTGCCAGCAGATCTGCAGCGGGAGGCCAACGGAGCAATGAGCAGTTCTTC. Its translation is CASRSAAGGQRSNEQFF.

This sequence joins TRBV11-3 and TRBJ2-2; 10 bases line up with TRBD1. Germline V gene data show CDR1 as SGHNT and CDR2 as YENEEA. The CDR3 sequence is 15 residues long. J was trimmed by 7 bases and V by 6 bases; bases with no gene match: 8. As DNA, the CDR3 is TGTGCCAGCAGAACCCCGGGACAGGGGAACGGGGAGCTGTTTTTT. Amino acid sequence: CASRTPGQGNGELFF.

The chain links TRBV6-6 to TRBJ1-1, with 8 bases fitting TRBD1. The CDR3 is 16 amino acids. V shed 6 bases and J 0 bases; nucleotides not matched to a gene: 9. Germline assignment: CDR1 MNHNY and CDR2 SVGAGI (reference sequence). The CDR3 nucleotides are TGTGCCAGCAGAACCGGACAGGGATTAATGAACACTGAAGCTTTCTTT. Translating it yields CASRTGQGLMNTEAFF.

The gene calls are TRBV28 and TRBJ2-7, with D possibly matching TRBD2 (6 bases). Trimming pared 1 base from V and 3 bases from J, leaving 13 bases between. The V gene's germline CDR1 is MDHEN and CDR2 SYDVKM. The CDR3 covers 15 residues. CDR3 in amino acids: CASSLSLTAGYEQYF. CDR3 bases: TGTGCCAGCAGTTTATCCCTGACAGCGGGCTACGAGCAGTACTTC.

The chain couples TRBV11-2 to TRBJ2-7; TRBD1 agrees at 9 bases. Unmatched junction bases numbered 14, after V lost 5 bases and J lost 3 bases. The CDR3 has 17 residues. CDR1 SGHAT and CDR2 FQNNGV come from the germline V gene. This chain's CDR3 is CASSPAPSGQGLYEQYF. The CDR3 DNA is TGTGCCAGCAGCCCCGCGCCCTCGGGACAGGGTCTCTACGAGCAGTACTTC.

This clone was detected only once. The rearrangement links TRBV19 to TRBJ1-4; D not resolved. V lost 3 bases, J lost 4 bases, and 9 bases lay in between. This CDR3 spans 14 amino acids. CDR1 is LNHDA and CDR2 is SQIVND in the germline V gene (reference sequence). The chain's CDR3 is CASSMYSINEKLFF. The DNA of the CDR3 is TGTGCCAGTAGTATGTACAGTATTAATGAAAAACTGTTTTTT. The variable domain in full, with the rest retrieved from reference TRBV19 and TRBJ1-4, is DGGITQSPKYLFRKEGQNVTLSCEQNLNHDAMYWYRQDPGQGLRLIYYSQIVNDFQKGDIAEGYSVSREKKESFPLTVTSAQKNPTAFYLCASSMYSINEKLFFGSGTQLSVL.

The chain has TRBV10-1 and TRBJ1-5; TRBD1 is a possible D gene (5 bases). V lost 6 bases to trimming and J lost 0 bases, with 12 bases between them. Per the germline V gene, CDR1 is WNHNN and CDR2 is SYGVQD (reference sequence). This CDR3 region has 15 residues. Here the CDR3 DNA reads TGCGCCAGCAGCGTGGACACTAATAGCAATCAGCCCCAGCATTTT. Its protein is CASSVDTNSNQPQHF.

This chain links TRBV2 with TRBJ1-3; 8 bases align to TRBD1. The CDR3 sequence is 14 residues long. V was pared by 6 bases and J by 7 bases, with 8 bases of the junction left unmatched. The germline CDR1 and CDR2 sequences are SNHLY and FYNNEI. The CDR3 DNA sequence: TGTGCCAGCAGGGACCAGGGGGCAGAGAACACCATATATTTT. Its protein product is CASRDQGAENTIYF.

The rearrangement links TRBV19 to TRBJ1-2; perhaps TRBD1 as D (6 bases). The CDR3 has 15 residues. The germline V gene encodes CDR1 LNHDA and CDR2 SQIVND (reference sequence). Trimming pared 6 bases from V and 4 bases from J, leaving 18 bases between. The CDR3 sequence: CASSQMRGSLYGYTF. CDR3 nucleotide sequence: TGTGCCAGTAGCCAGATGAGGGGGAGCCTCTATGGCTACACCTTC.